The rows below give T cell receptor beta chains drawn from one sample of a study of beta chain features in type 1 diabetes. Measured with immunoSEQ multiplex PCR; TCRdb has only the in-frame clones, and not every one. This table holds a few hundred thousand clones, around 16% found once. Input material: naive CD4+ T cells from blood. The receptors were gathered from a man aged 30 to 39 with type 1 diabetes. Both conserved end residues are part of each CDR3. Fields, in order: clone size, V gene, J gene, D gene, CDR3 DNA, CDR3 protein. D genes are given only for firm matches. Where a row states a size, it is once, few, many or the class of an expanded clone; other rows omit it.

>few|TRBV11-2|TRBJ2-1|.
TGTGCCAGCAGCTCTATGTATATCTCTAGGGAGCAGTTCTTC
CASSSMYISREQFF
>.|TRBV4-2|TRBJ2-5|TRBD2
TGTGCCAGCAGGATTAATCCGGGACTAGAAGAGACCCAGTACTTC
CASRINPGLEETQYF
>few|TRBV5-1|TRBJ2-3|.
TGCGCCAGCAGCTTAACAGCTAGCACAGATACGCAGTATTTT
CASSLTASTDTQYF
>few|TRBV7-9|TRBJ1-6|TRBD1
TGTGCCAGCAGCACCGGACAGGATAATTCACCCCTCCACTTT
CASSTGQDNSPLHF
>.|TRBV5-1|TRBJ2-3|.
TGCGCCAGCAGCTTAGGAGGGAGCACATATACGCAGTATTTT
CASSLGGSTYTQYF
>.|TRBV29-1|TRBJ1-4|.
TGCAGCGTGGGCGGAGCAACTAATGAAAAACTGTTTTTT
CSVGGATNEKLFF
>.|TRBV18|TRBJ2-6|.
TGTGCCAGCTCAAGAGTACTGGAGGGGGCCAACGTCCTGACTTTC
CASSRVLEGANVLTF
>few|TRBV10-3|TRBJ2-5|.
TGTGCCATCAGTGAGTCGACCAGGGGCCGAGAGACCCAGTACTTC
CAISESTRGRETQYF
>.|TRBV6-6|TRBJ2-1|.
TGTGCCAGCACCAAGCGAATCCGGGACGGCAATGAGCAGTTCTTC
CASTKRIRDGNEQFF
>.|TRBV30|TRBJ2-7|.
TGTGCCTGGAGTGTCGCAGGGGAATACGAGCAGTACTTC
CAWSVAGEYEQYF
>.|TRBV7-2|TRBJ2-1|.
TGTGCCAGCAGCTTATACAGGGAGGACAATGAGCAGTTCTTC
CASSLYREDNEQFF
>.|TRBV18|TRBJ1-5|.
TGTGCCAGCTCACCAGGGAGGGATCAGCCCCAGCATTTT
CASSPGRDQPQHF
>.|TRBV9|TRBJ2-5|TRBD1
TGTGCCAGCAGCTTACAGGGGAGAGAGACCCAGTACTTC
CASSLQGRETQYF
>few|TRBV7-9|TRBJ1-4|TRBD1
TGTGCCAGCAGCTGGACAGGGGGCTATGAAAAACTGTTTTTT
CASSWTGGYEKLFF
>.|TRBV5-6|TRBJ2-3|.
TGTGCCAGCAGCCAGACGCGAACAGATACGCAGTATTTT
CASSQTRTDTQYF
>.|TRBV2|TRBJ2-1|TRBD1
TGTGCCAGCAGGACGACAGGGGTCTACAATGAGCAGTTCTTC
CASRTTGVYNEQFF
>few|TRBV6-5|TRBJ2-7|.
TGTGCCAGCAGGAACGAACGGGAGAAGGGAGAGCAGTACTTC
CASRNEREKGEQYF
>few|TRBV7-2|TRBJ2-7|.
TGTGCCAGCAGCCAAAAGGGGCACGTAGCCTACGAGCAGTACTTC
CASSQKGHVAYEQYF
>few|TRBV11-2|TRBJ2-1|.
TGTGCCAGCAGCTTAGTTTCCTACAATGAGCAGTTCTTC
CASSLVSYNEQFF
>few|TRBV7-8|TRBJ2-1|.
TGTGCCAGCAGCTTAGGGGCGGCGGGAAGCTCCTACAATGAGCAGTTCTTC
CASSLGAAGSSYNEQFF
>.|TRBV29-1|TRBJ2-7|TRBD1
TGCAGCGTGACCGGGACAGGGGGCTACGAGCAGTACTTC
CSVTGTGGYEQYF
>few|TRBV23-1|TRBJ2-6|.
TGCGCCAGCAGTCAAATATCAGGGCCCGGGGCCAACGTCCTGACTTTC
CASSQISGPGANVLTF
>.|TRBV28|TRBJ2-7|TRBD2
TGTGCCAGCAGTTTATGGGTAGCGGGAACCTCCTACGAGCAGTACTTC
CASSLWVAGTSYEQYF
>few|TRBV7-9|TRBJ2-3|.
TGTGCCAGCAGCTTACCTGTGATCAAGGCAGATACGCAGTATTTT
CASSLPVIKADTQYF
>few|TRBV7-2|TRBJ2-4|TRBD2
TGTGCCAGCAGCTTAGCTGGCGGGAGTAACATTCAGTACTTC
CASSLAGGSNIQYF
>few|TRBV6-6|TRBJ2-1|.
TGTGCCAGCAGGACGGAGGGTGAGCAGTTCTTC
CASRTEGEQFF
>.|TRBV29-1|TRBJ1-1|.
TGCAGCGTTGATGCTTTGGGAGGGAACACTGAAGCTTTCTTT
CSVDALGGNTEAFF
>few|TRBV7-2|TRBJ1-1|.
TGTGCCAGCAGCCCATCAGGGGCTGGGGCTTTCTTT
CASSPSGAGAFF
>few|TRBV9|TRBJ2-7|.
TGTGCCAGCAGCGTAGAATCCTTTTCCTACGAGCAGTACTTC
CASSVESFSYEQYF
>few|TRBV9|TRBJ1-2|.
TGTGCCAGCAGCGTAGCTACAACCGCTGCCTATGGCTACACCTTC
CASSVATTAAYGYTF
>few|TRBV29-1|TRBJ2-7|.
TGCAGCGTTGGACGGGACTACGAGCAGTACTTC
CSVGRDYEQYF
>few|TRBV20-1|TRBJ2-1|.
TGCAGTGCTTACAACAATGAGCAGTTCTTC
CSAYNNEQFF
>many|TRBV30|TRBJ2-1|TRBD2
TGTGCCTGGAGAAGTGGCGGGAGCTACAATGAGCAGTTCTTC
CAWRSGGSYNEQFF
>few|TRBV29-1|TRBJ2-7|.
TGCAGCGTTGAATCCAGCTCCTACGAGCAGTACTTC
CSVESSSYEQYF
>few|TRBV25-1|TRBJ2-1|TRBD1
TGTGCCAGCGGTAACCCAGGGGGCGGCTACAATGAGCAGTTCTTC
CASGNPGGGYNEQFF
>few|TRBV29-1|TRBJ2-7|TRBD1
TGCAGCGGGACAGGGACGTCCTACGAGCAGTACTTC
CSGTGTSYEQYF
>.|TRBV7-9|TRBJ2-2|.
TGTGCCAGCAGCTTCGTTCGGGAGAACGGGGAGCTGTTTTTT
CASSFVRENGELFF
>.|TRBV5-4|TRBJ1-5|.
TGTGCCAGCAGCGCAGAGGATCAGCCCCAGCATTTT
CASSAEDQPQHF
>few|TRBV7-2|TRBJ2-7|TRBD1
TGTGCCAGCAGCCCCCGACAGGGGGCCTACGAGCAGTACTTC
CASSPRQGAYEQYF
>.|TRBV29-1|TRBJ1-1|.
TGCAGCGGTGCCGGACAGATGAACACTGAAGCTTTCTTT
CSGAGQMNTEAFF
>.|TRBV28|TRBJ2-4|.
TGTGCCAGCAGTCCCTCCGGGGCACTTCAGTACTTC
CASSPSGALQYF